This T cell receptor beta chain was sequenced for a study of T cells in Graves' hyperthyroidism and ophthalmopathy. General study results and limits: A model of 13 V-J features distinguished ophthalmopathy from stable hyperthyroidism. Prediction of ophthalmopathy progression came a median approximately 6.6 months pre-onset.

At least ten counts were recorded for this clonotype. The antigen is unknown. 10 ml fresh peripheral blood yielded the PBMCs. V lost 5 bases, J lost 2 bases, and 6 bases stayed unmatched. From germline, CDR1 is MNHEY and CDR2 SMNVEV (reference sequence). The CDR3 runs 14 residues. TCR beta CDR3 regions were amplified from RNA transcripts. The HTBI primer set was used in a first-round RT-PCR of the TCR CDR3. TCRdb reprocessed the multiplex PCR reads via MiXCR and lists one record per CDR3 protein. The sample includes over 450,000 distinct CDR3 sequences, roughly a sixth of them seen just once. The sample was blood. This receptor was taken from a woman aged 18-29 years with Graves' ophthalmopathy. The chain recombines TRBV27 with TRBJ2-7, with 7 bases that match TRBD1. The chain's CDR3 is CASSNTGQTYEQYF. CDR3 nucleotide sequence: TGTGCCAGCAGTAACACGGGACAGACCTACGAGCAGTACTTC.